This TCR beta chain stems from a study of blood T cell repertoires in COVID-19. Assay: immunoSEQ multiplex PCR; the TCRdb copy retains only in-frame clones and omits some. The table shows just over 650,000 clones, with approximately 90% occurring only once. Germline CDR1 is MNHEY and CDR2 is SVGAGI. The CDR3 totals 15 residues. Unmatched junction bases numbered 11, after V lost 9 bases and J lost 2 bases. Sequencing used peripheral blood. The sequence was obtained from a young woman with acute or convalescent COVID-19. The chain joins TRBV6-5 to TRBJ2-3, with 7 bases lining up with TRBD1. The chain's CDR3 is CASKKGQPNTDTQYF. DNA of the CDR3: TGTGCCAGTAAAAAGGGACAGCCCAACACAGATACGCAGTATTTT.